Given below is one TCR beta chain in context. Its antigen is unknown. The sample holds no much larger clone one base away, and base qualities are not on file. From the cysteine up to the phenylalanine, the CDR3 has a length of 14 residues. Only the CDR3 part of the read is kept: 42 bases, read in frame from the first base. V is pared back by 4 bases and J by 4 bases, with 11 bases lying between the germline termini. CDR1 and CDR2 were assigned from the germline V gene (reference sequence) as LNHDA and SQIVND. Participants in the prospective study were enrolled through a virtual design, were aged roughly 18 to 100 years, and lived in fewer than 30 United States geographic areas. To assign participants to cohorts, the prospective study relied on clinical history that participants themselves reported in a screening survey and a study questionnaire. ImmuneRACE Cohort 3 recovered participants were defined by two consecutive negative NP/OP PCR tests, healthcare professional clearance, or symptom resolution. In the prospective study, whole blood, serum and a nasopharyngeal or oropharyngeal swab were collected from each participant by mobile phlebotomists. Additional blood draws and questionnaires over an approximately 2-month period could optionally be provided by prospective study participants. Before DNA extraction, blood samples from the prospective study were shipped at room temperature or frozen.

These data are taken from a study of blood T cell repertoires in COVID-19 (dated by TCRdb to the early 2020s). About the study as a whole: The collaborator samples originated in the United States, Italy and Spain and spanned the acute and convalescent phases of COVID-19. Subjects who had been exposed to COVID-19, were actively infected with it, or had recovered from it provided the deeply sampled blood TCRbeta repertoires that made up the dataset. The samples were drawn from two sources: the first 160 participants of the ongoing ImmuneRACE study, and 1,000 to 1,500 subjects contributed by 6 global collaborators. The material from the prospective study consisted of cDNA or gDNA derived from T cells, B-cell-depleted T cells, or PBMCs. Where available, HLA class I and class II types were obtained from metadata supplied by the sample provider rather than from assay-based typing. The repertoires were made available in a free public database intended to serve as a resource for research on the immune response to SARS-CoV-2. Nearly every sample came with metadata listing a de-identified subject ID, COVID-19 status, age in years and sex.

TCRbeta CDR3 regions were amplified from genomic DNA by means of the immunoSEQ Assay, a bias-controlled multiplex PCR. For the original study's pipeline: Within the assay, amplification of reference gene primers was used to estimate how many nucleated cells each sample contained. To quantify the absolute abundance of each unique TCRbeta CDR3 rearrangement, sequence reads were collapsed and filtered. For each sample, productive Simpson clonality was calculated as the square root of Simpson's diversity index across productive rearrangements. Here the immuneACCESS table is served through TCRdb, limited to in-frame sequences with V and J called. Missing clones are a known gap in these copies; in checked studies unresolved V genes cover under half, and the rest lacks a known reason. That table is the source of V, J and clone size, and D and trimming were worked out from the DNA. The sample data list about 140,000 clones, and over 70% of these were observed just once. The ten largest clones capture approximately 10% of the sample.

Results and caveats for the whole study, not just this receptor: Clinical and demographic metadata were provided uncurated, with the amount varying by source and participant.

The receptor was isolated from a man in his sixties who had recovered from COVID-19. The sequenced material came from PBMCs or T cells enriched from blood (not recorded which). This sequence uses TRBV19 and TRBJ1-5; TRBD1 might be the D gene, on 5 matching bases. The CDR3: CASSKTDSNQPQHF. Here is the DNA: TGTGCCAGTAGTAAGACTGACAGTAATCAGCCCCAGCATTTT.